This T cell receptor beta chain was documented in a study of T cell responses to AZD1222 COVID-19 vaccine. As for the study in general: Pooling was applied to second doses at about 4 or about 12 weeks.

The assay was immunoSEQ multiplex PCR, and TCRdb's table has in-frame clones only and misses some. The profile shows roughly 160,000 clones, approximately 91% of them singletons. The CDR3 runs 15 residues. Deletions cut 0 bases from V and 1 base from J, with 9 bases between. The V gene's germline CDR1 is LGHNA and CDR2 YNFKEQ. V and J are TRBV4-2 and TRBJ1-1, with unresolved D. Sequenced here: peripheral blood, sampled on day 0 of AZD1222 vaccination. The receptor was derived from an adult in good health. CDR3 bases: TGTGCCAGCAGCCAAGACCTCGCCGAGAACACTGAAGCTTTCTTT. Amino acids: CASSQDLAENTEAFF.